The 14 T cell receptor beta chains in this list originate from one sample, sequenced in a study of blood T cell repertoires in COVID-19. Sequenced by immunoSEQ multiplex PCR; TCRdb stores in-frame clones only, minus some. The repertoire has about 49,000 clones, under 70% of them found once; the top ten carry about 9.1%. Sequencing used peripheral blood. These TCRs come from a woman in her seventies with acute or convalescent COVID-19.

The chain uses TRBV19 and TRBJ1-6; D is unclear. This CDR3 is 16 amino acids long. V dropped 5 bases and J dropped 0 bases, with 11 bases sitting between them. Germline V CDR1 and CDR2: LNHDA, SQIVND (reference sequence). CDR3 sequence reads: CASSLKSSSYNSPLHF. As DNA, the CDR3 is TGTGCCAGTAGTCTCAAGAGTTCCTCCTATAATTCACCCCTCCACTTT.

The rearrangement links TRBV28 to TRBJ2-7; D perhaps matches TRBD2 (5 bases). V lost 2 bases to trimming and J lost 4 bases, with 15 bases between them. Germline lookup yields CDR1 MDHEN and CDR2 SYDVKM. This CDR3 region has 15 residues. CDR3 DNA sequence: TGTGCCAGCAGTTTAATTTGGACGGGGTTTTACGAGCAGTACTTC. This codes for CASSLIWTGFYEQYF.

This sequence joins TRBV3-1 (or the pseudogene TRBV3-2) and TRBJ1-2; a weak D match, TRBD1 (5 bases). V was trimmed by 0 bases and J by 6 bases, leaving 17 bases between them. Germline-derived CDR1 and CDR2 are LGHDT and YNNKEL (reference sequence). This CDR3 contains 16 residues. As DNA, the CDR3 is TGTGCCAGCAGCCAAGATGCCCCCACGGGGGGGGATGGCTACACCTTC. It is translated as CASSQDAPTGGDGYTF.

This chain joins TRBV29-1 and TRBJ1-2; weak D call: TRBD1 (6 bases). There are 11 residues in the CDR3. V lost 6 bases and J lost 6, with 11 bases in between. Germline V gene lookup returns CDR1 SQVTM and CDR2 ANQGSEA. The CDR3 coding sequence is TGCAGCGTGGCGGGGGGCGATGGCTACACCTTC. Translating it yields CSVAGGDGYTF.

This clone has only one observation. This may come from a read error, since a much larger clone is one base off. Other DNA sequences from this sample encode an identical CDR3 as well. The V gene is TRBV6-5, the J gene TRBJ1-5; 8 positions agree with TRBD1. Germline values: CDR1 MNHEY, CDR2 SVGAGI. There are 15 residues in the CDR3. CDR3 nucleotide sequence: TGTGCCAGCAGTTACGACAGGGGAGGCAATCAGCCTCAGCATTTT. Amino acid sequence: CASSYDRGGNQPQHF.

The CDR3 DNA sequence: TGTGCCAGCAGTGATCCCGGGACACCAGCTAACTATGGCTACACCTTC. Its translation is CASSDPGTPANYGYTF. The rearrangement links TRBV6-1 to TRBJ1-2; D perhaps matches TRBD1 (6 bases). CDR1 and CDR2 (germline): MNHNS, SASEGT. Trimming removed 3 bases from V and 0 bases from J, with 14 bases in between. CDR3 length: 16 residues.

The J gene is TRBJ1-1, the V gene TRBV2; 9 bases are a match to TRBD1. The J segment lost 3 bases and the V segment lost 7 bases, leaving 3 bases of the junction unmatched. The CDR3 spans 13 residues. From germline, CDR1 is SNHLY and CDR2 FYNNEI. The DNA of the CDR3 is TGTGCCAGCATGGGACAGGGCCACACTGAAGCTTTCTTT. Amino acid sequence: CASMGQGHTEAFF.

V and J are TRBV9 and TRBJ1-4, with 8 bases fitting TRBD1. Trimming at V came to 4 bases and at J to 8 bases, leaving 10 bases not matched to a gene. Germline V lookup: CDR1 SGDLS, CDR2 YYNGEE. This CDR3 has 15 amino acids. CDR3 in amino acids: CASSFGQGRGEKLFF. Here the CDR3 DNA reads TGTGCCAGCAGCTTTGGACAGGGACGGGGGGAAAAACTGTTTTTT.

This CDR3 is CASSADRANTEAFF. CDR3 DNA: TGTGCCAGCAGCGCTGACAGGGCCAACACTGAAGCTTTCTTT. The gene calls are TRBV27 and TRBJ1-1, with 7 bases fitting TRBD1. Germline V gene data show CDR1 as MNHEY and CDR2 as SMNVEV (reference sequence). J lost 2 bases, V lost 6 bases, and 6 bases had no gene match. The CDR3 covers 14 residues.

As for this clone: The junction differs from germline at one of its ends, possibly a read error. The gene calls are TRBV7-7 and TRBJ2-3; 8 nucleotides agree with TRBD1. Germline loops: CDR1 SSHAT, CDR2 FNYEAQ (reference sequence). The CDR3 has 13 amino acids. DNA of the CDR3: TGTGCTAGCAGCTCCGGACAGGGTGATACGCAGTATTTT. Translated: CASSSGQGDTQYF.

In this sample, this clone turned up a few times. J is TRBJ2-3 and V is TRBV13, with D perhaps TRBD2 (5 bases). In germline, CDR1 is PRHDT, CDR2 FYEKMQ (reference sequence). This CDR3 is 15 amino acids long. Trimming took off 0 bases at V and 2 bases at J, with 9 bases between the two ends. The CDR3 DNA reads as TGTGCCAGCAGCTTAGGGGGAGATTACACAGATACGCAGTATTTT. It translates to CASSLGGDYTDTQYF.

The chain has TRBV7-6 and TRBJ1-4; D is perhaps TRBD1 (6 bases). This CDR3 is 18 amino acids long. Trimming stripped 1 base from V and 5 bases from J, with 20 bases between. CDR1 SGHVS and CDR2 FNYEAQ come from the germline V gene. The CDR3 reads CASSLDPMDSLGNEKLFF. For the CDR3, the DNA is TGTGCCAGCAGCTTAGACCCGATGGACAGCCTAGGGAATGAAAAACTGTTTTTT.

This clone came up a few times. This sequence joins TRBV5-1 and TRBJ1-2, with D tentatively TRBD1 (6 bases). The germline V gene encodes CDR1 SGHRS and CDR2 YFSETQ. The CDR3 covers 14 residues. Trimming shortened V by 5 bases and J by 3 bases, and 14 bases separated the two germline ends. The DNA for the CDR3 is TGCGCCAGCAGAGGTGGACAGTCCGACTATGGCTACACCTTC. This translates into CASRGGQSDYGYTF. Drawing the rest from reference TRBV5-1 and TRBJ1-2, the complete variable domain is KAGVTQTPRYLIKTRGQQVTLSCSPISGHRSVSWYQQTPGQGLQFLFEYFSETQRNKGNFPGRFSGRQFSNSRSEMNVSTLELGDSALYLCASRGGQSDYGYTFGSGTRLTVV.

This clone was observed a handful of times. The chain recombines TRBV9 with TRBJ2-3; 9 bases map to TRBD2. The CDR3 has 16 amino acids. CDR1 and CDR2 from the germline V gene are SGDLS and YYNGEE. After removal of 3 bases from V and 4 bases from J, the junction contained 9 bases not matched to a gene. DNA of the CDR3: TGTGCCAGCAGCGCACCCTTAGCGGGAGCGTCAGATACGCAGTATTTT. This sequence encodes CASSAPLAGASDTQYF.